The 26 T cell receptor beta chains presented below share a single source sample, sequenced in a study of shared clonotypes between healthy human individuals. The repertoire was sequenced with immunoSEQ multiplex PCR; TCRdb's copy has only in-frame clones and lacks some. The table records 1,500,000 or so clones, 98% of them present only once. Sequencing was performed on naive CD4+ T cells sorted from blood. Subset defined: CD45RA+ positively selected. The receptors here all came from a man aged 25 to 40 in good health.

This sequence joins TRBV18 and TRBJ1-5, with D uncertain. Deletions cut 2 bases from V and 1 base from J, with 12 bases between. Germline loops: CDR1 KGHSH, CDR2 LQKENI. This CDR3 has 16 residues. The CDR3 loop is CASSPELQGSNQPQHF. The DNA of the CDR3 is TGTGCCAGCTCACCAGAATTACAAGGAAGCAATCAGCCCCAGCATTTT.

The CDR3 DNA reads as TGTGCCAGTTCCTTGGGCGGGCGGAACACTGAAGCTTTCTTT. Its protein is CASSLGGRNTEAFF. This chain connects TRBV7-8 to TRBJ1-1; no firm D call. The V end lost 9 bases, the J end lost 1 base, and 15 bases lay between the germline ends. Germline CDR1 SGHVS, CDR2 FQNEAQ. This CDR3 has 14 residues.

The rearrangement joins TRBV30 to TRBJ2-2; 8 nucleotides match TRBD2. J gave up 2 bases and V 0 bases, and 23 bases lay outside the gene matches. The CDR3 sequence is 22 residues long. Looked up from germline, CDR1 is GTSNPN and CDR2 is SVGIG (reference sequence). CDR3 in amino acids: CAWSVQRLAGGPWGGNTGELFF. DNA for the CDR3: TGTGCCTGGAGTGTACAGAGGCTAGCGGGCGGGCCGTGGGGGGGAAACACCGGGGAGCTGTTTTTT.

The chain recombines TRBV5-4 with TRBJ1-2, with D maybe TRBD1 (5 bases). Trimming stripped 2 bases from V and 3 bases from J, with 11 bases between. The CDR3 extends over 14 amino acids. Germline CDR1 SGHNT, CDR2 YYREEE (reference sequence). In nucleotides, the CDR3 is TGTGCCAGCAGCTTCCCGGGGGGGGACTATGGCTACACCTTC. Translated: CASSFPGGDYGYTF.

The V and J genes are TRBV18 and TRBJ2-1; no firm D call. The V end lost 1 base, the J end lost 0 bases, and 16 bases lay between the germline ends. The CDR3 has 18 residues. The germline V gene encodes CDR1 KGHSH and CDR2 LQKENI. Written as DNA, the CDR3 is TGTGCCAGCTCACCACGCCTCATTGCGTCGAGCTCCTACAATGAGCAGTTCTTC. It codes for CASSPRLIASSSYNEQFF.

This rearrangement joins TRBV18 to TRBJ2-1; maybe TRBD2 (5 bases). Trimming took off 1 base at V and 5 bases at J, with 9 bases between the two ends. This CDR3 has 14 amino acids. Germline assignment: CDR1 KGHSH and CDR2 LQKENI. Written as DNA, the CDR3 is TGTGCCAGCTCACCACGAACGGGAAACAATGAGCAGTTCTTC. It translates to CASSPRTGNNEQFF.

The chain employs TRBV6-1 and TRBJ1-5, with no clear D. V was shortened by 2 bases and J by 6 bases, with 20 bases between the two germline ends. The CDR3 runs to 17 residues. Germline CDR1 is MNHNS and CDR2 is SASEGT. In DNA, the CDR3 is TGTGCCAGCAGTGAAAGGAGAGACATTGTCGCTAGTCAGCCCCAGCATTTT. Protein product: CASSERRDIVASQPQHF.

The chain carries TRBV6-1 and TRBJ2-5; 7 bases line up with TRBD2. This CDR3 spans 17 amino acids. The V gene end was trimmed by 0 bases and the J gene end by 2 bases; junction bases not matched to a gene: 9. Germline V gives CDR1 MNHNS, CDR2 SASEGT. The CDR3 here is CASSEALRGGRQETQYF. In nucleotides, the CDR3 is TGTGCCAGCAGTGAAGCCCTCCGGGGAGGGCGGCAAGAGACCCAGTACTTC.

The chain uses TRBV6-1 and TRBJ1-2, with D possibly being TRBD1 (6 bases). This CDR3 spans 12 amino acids. Germline loops: CDR1 MNHNS, CDR2 SASEGT. The V and J ends lost 4 bases and 12 bases respectively, with 15 bases between them. CDR3 sequence reads: CASSATGFEDTF. The CDR3 DNA follows: TGTGCCAGCAGTGCGACAGGCTTTGAGGACACCTTC.

This clone was recorded only once. The J gene is TRBJ2-5, the V gene TRBV11-2; D possibly uses TRBD1 or TRBD2 (5 bases each). CDR1 and CDR2 from the germline V gene are SGHAT and FQNNGV. This CDR3 region has 16 residues. The V end was cut by 3 bases, the J end by 7 bases, with 21 bases between. The chain's CDR3 is CASSFRDSLATGTQYF. CDR3 coding DNA: TGTGCCAGCAGCTTCCGGGATTCCCTCGCCACAGGGACCCAGTACTTC.

The rearrangement links TRBV9 to TRBJ1-5, with D tentatively TRBD1 (6 bases). The CDR3 has 14 amino acids. Per germline, CDR1 SGDLS and CDR2 YYNGEE. Trimming took off 0 bases at V and 3 bases at J, with 7 bases between the two ends. The CDR3 is CASSVAGANQPQHF. CDR3 coding DNA: TGTGCCAGCAGCGTAGCGGGGGCCAATCAGCCCCAGCATTTT.

CDR3 sequence: CASSRGTSGRTGELFF. The CDR3 nucleotides are TGTGCCAGCTCACGGGGAACTAGCGGGAGGACCGGGGAGCTGTTTTTT. The V gene is TRBV18, the J gene TRBJ2-2; TRBD2 agrees at 12 bases. The length of the CDR3 is 16 residues. Trimming took 4 bases from V and 5 from J; bases not matched to a gene: 5. CDR1 and CDR2 from the germline V gene are KGHSH and LQKENI.

Here the CDR3 reads CATSRDRVRAGRSSNQPQHF. CDR3 bases: TGTGCCACCAGCAGAGACAGGGTTCGGGCAGGACGTTCTAGCAATCAGCCCCAGCATTTT. The chain couples TRBV15 to TRBJ1-5; possibly TRBD1 for D (5 bases). CDR1 is LNHNV, CDR2 YYDKDF, per germline (reference sequence). Trimming took 0 bases from V and 0 from J, leaving 21 bases between them. This CDR3 is 20 amino acids long.

V usage is TRBV27 and J usage is TRBJ2-7, with a possible D match to TRBD1 (6 bases). This CDR3 has 13 residues. The germline V gene has CDR1 MNHEY and CDR2 SMNVEV (reference sequence). V lost 5 bases and J lost 2, with 10 bases in between. The CDR3 DNA sequence: TGTGCCAGCAGTCGACAGGACGCCTACGAGCAGTACTTC. Translation gives CASSRQDAYEQYF.

This chain uses TRBV6-5 with TRBJ2-7; D is ambiguous. The CDR3 has 13 residues. V lost 2 bases and J 2 bases, leaving 7 bases between the germline ends. Germline CDR1 reads MNHEY; CDR2 reads SVGAGI. The CDR3 coding sequence is TGTGCCAGCAGTTACGGACCCACCTACGAGCAGTACTTC. Residues: CASSYGPTYEQYF.

V gene TRBV10-3 combines with J gene TRBJ2-3; TRBD1 matches at 8 bases. Germline V lookup: CDR1 ENHRY, CDR2 SYGVKD. V shed 0 bases and J 4 bases; nucleotides not matched to a gene: 6. This CDR3 comprises 16 residues. DNA for the CDR3: TGTGCCATCAGTGAGTCGAGGGCAGGGGGCCCAGATACGCAGTATTTT. It specifies CAISESRAGGPDTQYF.

The chain employs TRBV28 and TRBJ2-7, with 7 bases matching TRBD2. CDR1 and CDR2 (germline): MDHEN, SYDVKM. V was pared by 2 bases and J by 6 bases, with 10 bases of the junction left unmatched. CDR3 length: 15 amino acids. Written as DNA, the CDR3 is TGTGCCAGCAGTTTACTGTGGGGAGCGGGATCCGAGCAGTACTTC. Its translation is CASSLLWGAGSEQYF.

The chain carries TRBV18 and TRBJ1-3; no clear D gene. Trimming cost V 3 bases and J 0 bases, with 12 bases left between them. The CDR3 totals 16 residues. Germline CDR1 and CDR2: KGHSH and LQKENI. Written as DNA, the CDR3 is TGTGCCAGCTCACCTGTAGGTGCCAACTCTGGAAACACCATATATTTT. This translates into CASSPVGANSGNTIYF.

The chain joins TRBV29-1 to TRBJ2-7; D unclear. Trimming cost V 4 bases and J 7 bases, with 17 bases left between them. The CDR3 length is 13 residues. Germline CDR1 and CDR2: SQVTM and ANQGSEA. The CDR3 protein is CSVGIQPEGEQYF. CDR3 bases: TGCAGCGTTGGAATCCAACCTGAAGGGGAGCAGTACTTC.

J is TRBJ2-7 and V is TRBV6-6; D possibly corresponds to TRBD1 (6 bases). Looked up from germline, CDR1 is MNHNY and CDR2 is SVGAGI (reference sequence). V lost 2 bases to trimming and J lost 6 bases, with 20 bases between them. CDR3 length: 16 amino acids. This CDR3 reads CASSYTGLMPSGEQYF. DNA of the CDR3: TGTGCCAGCAGTTACACAGGGTTAATGCCGAGTGGCGAGCAGTACTTC.

The rearrangement joins TRBV6-5 to TRBJ1-3; the D gene is possibly TRBD1 (6 bases). The CDR3 contains 15 residues. Germline V lookup: CDR1 MNHEY, CDR2 SVGAGI. The V gene lost 8 bases and the J gene lost 0 bases, with 14 bases spanning the gap. Here the CDR3 reads CASCPRDNSGNTIYF. For the CDR3, the DNA is TGTGCCAGCTGCCCCAGGGACAACTCTGGAAACACCATATATTTT.

The V gene is TRBV28, the J gene TRBJ1-2; 7 positions match TRBD1. The CDR3 loop spans 15 amino acids. The germline CDR1 and CDR2 sequences are MDHEN and SYDVKM. V lost 5 bases and J lost 4; bases outside the gene matches: 10. CDR3: CASSPTGRVSYGYTF. The CDR3 DNA follows: TGTGCCAGCAGTCCGACAGGGAGGGTCTCCTATGGCTACACCTTC.

This chain uses TRBV7-2 with TRBJ2-1; 7 bases are a match to TRBD2. Germline CDR1 is SGHTA and CDR2 is FQGNSA. Losses at the gene ends were 5 bases for V and 0 bases for J; bases not matched to a gene: 4. The CDR3 extends over 15 amino acids. The CDR3 region is CASSQTSYSYNEQFF. In DNA, the CDR3 is TGTGCCAGCAGCCAGACTAGCTACTCCTACAATGAGCAGTTCTTC. The variable domain in full, with the rest retrieved from reference TRBV7-2 and TRBJ2-1, is GAGVSQSPSNKVTEKGKDVELRCDPISGHTALYWYRQSLGQGLEFLIYFQGNSAPDKSGLPSDRFSAERTGGSVSTLTIQRTQQEDSAVYLCASSQTSYSYNEQFFGPGTRLTVL.

The genes are TRBV2 and TRBJ2-2; D gene ambiguous. Germline assignment: CDR1 SNHLY and CDR2 FYNNEI. Trimming took off 5 bases at V and 6 bases at J, with 4 bases between the two ends. This CDR3 is 11 amino acids long. The CDR3 spells CASSYAGELFF. CDR3 bases: TGTGCCAGCAGTTATGCCGGGGAGCTGTTTTTT.

V is TRBV6-4 and J is TRBJ2-1; TRBD2 matches 10 bases. V was clipped by 1 base and J by 8 bases; unmatched bases: 8. This CDR3 has 16 amino acids. The germline CDR1 and CDR2 sequences are MRHNA and SNTAGT. For the CDR3, the DNA is TGTGCCAGCAGTGACTACCGGCTAGCGGGAGAATATGAGCAGTTCTTC. This gives the protein CASSDYRLAGEYEQFF.

The rearrangement joins TRBV18 to TRBJ2-7; D might be TRBD1 (6 bases). The CDR3 spans 15 residues. Trimming left V 1 base short and J 3 bases short, with 13 bases between. Germline CDR1 is KGHSH and CDR2 is LQKENI. CDR3 nucleotides: TGTGCCAGCTCACCACAGAAAAGGGGGTACTACGAGCAGTACTTC. It specifies CASSPQKRGYYEQYF.